Below are 27 T cell receptor beta chains sequenced from a single sample in a study of T-cell memory formation after mild COVID-19. TCRdb reanalysed the 5' RACE reads using MiXCR and keeps one entry per CDR3 protein. This sample has more than 300,000 distinct CDR3 sequences, with approximately 15% found just once. Source material: PBMCs or a T cell subset sorted from them (not recorded which). Source of these receptors: a man in his late teens or twenties who had mild COVID-19 (a few samples of this study predate the infection). Cell type and time point are not known.

This clonotype came up many times. This sequence joins TRBV13 and TRBJ2-7; TRBD1 or TRBD2 may be the D gene (6 bases each). The CDR3 runs 16 residues. With 6 bases removed from V and 0 bases from J, the gap between germline ends came to 18 bases. Germline CDR1 and CDR2: PRHDT and FYEKMQ (reference sequence). CDR3 residues: CASSYPGRGRSYEQYF. In nucleotides, the CDR3 is TGTGCCAGCAGTTACCCGGGACGGGGGCGCTCCTACGAGCAGTACTTC.

The CDR3 coding sequence is TGTGCCAGCAGCCTAGGGACAGGGGGCGATTACGAGCAGTACTTC. Translation: CASSLGTGGDYEQYF. The chain joins TRBV11-3 to TRBJ2-7; TRBD1 agrees at 12 bases. CDR3 length: 15 residues. Trimming at V came to 5 bases and at J to 4 bases, leaving 6 bases not matched to a gene. The germline CDR1 and CDR2 sequences are SGHNT and YENEEA.

In its sample, this clonotype was seen a few times. The gene calls are TRBV12-3 or TRBV12-4 and TRBJ2-3; 10 positions agree with TRBD1. The CDR3 spans 14 residues. The J segment lost 1 base and the V segment lost 7 bases, leaving 2 bases of the junction unmatched. The CDR3 here is CASNDRGRTDTQYF. As DNA, the CDR3 is TGTGCCAGCAACGACAGGGGGCGCACAGATACGCAGTATTTT.

The chain carries TRBV30 and TRBJ2-2; 8 nucleotides line up with TRBD1. V gave up 4 bases and J gave up 1 base; unmatched junction bases: 2. Germline V lookup: CDR1 GTSNPN, CDR2 SVGIG (reference sequence). This CDR3 has 14 amino acids. The CDR3 nucleotides read TGTGCCTGGACAGGACAGGGGAACACCGGGGAGCTGTTTTTT. Translated: CAWTGQGNTGELFF.

This clonotype appeared once. This rearrangement joins TRBV6-5 to TRBJ1-1, with D perhaps TRBD1 (5 bases). The CDR3 is made up of 19 amino acids. Deletions cut 0 bases from V and 5 bases from J, with 25 bases between. The germline V gene encodes CDR1 MNHEY and CDR2 SVGAGI. CDR3 nucleotide sequence: TGTGCCAGCAGTTACTCGGGATCCAACGACAGTCCCTTTTGGACTGAAGCTTTCTTT. Translating it yields CASSYSGSNDSPFWTEAFF.

This sequence joins TRBV9 and TRBJ1-6; D possibly corresponds to TRBD1 (6 bases). The CDR3 extends over 15 amino acids. In germline, CDR1 is SGDLS, CDR2 YYNGEE. V was cut by 4 bases and J by 7 bases, with 15 bases left in between. The CDR3 nucleotides read TGTGCCAGCAGCCCAAGGGGGGGAGGCAATTCACCCCTCCACTTT. This codes for CASSPRGGGNSPLHF.

This clonotype showed up just a few times. Sequence at one end of the junction differs from germline and may be a read error. V usage is TRBV5-4 and J usage is TRBJ2-1, with D tentatively TRBD1 or TRBD2 (5 bases each). The CDR3 is made up of 16 amino acids. The germline CDR1 and CDR2 sequences are SGHNT and YYREEE (reference sequence). CDR3 residues: CASSLAWSGRYNELFF. In nucleotides, the CDR3 is TGTGCCAGCAGCTTGGCGTGGTCAGGGAGATACAATGAGCTGTTCTTC. Together with reference TRBV5-4 and TRBJ2-1, the CDR3 gives the full variable domain: ETGVTQSPTHLIKTRGQQVTLRCSSQSGHNTVSWYQQALGQGPQFIFQYYREEENGRGNFPPRFSGLQFPNYSSELNVNALELDDSALYLCASSLAWSGRYNELFFGPGTRLTVL.

The rearrangement joins TRBV5-1 to TRBJ1-6; 7 nucleotides agree with TRBD1. The CDR3 consists of 13 residues. Trimming at V came to 6 bases and at J to 7 bases, leaving 4 bases not matched to a gene. Germline V lookup: CDR1 SGHRS, CDR2 YFSETQ. The CDR3 sequence: CASTRDSNSPLHF. The CDR3 DNA is TGCGCCAGCACCCGGGACAGCAATTCACCCCTCCACTTT.

This clonotype was observed many times. The gene calls are TRBV20-1 and TRBJ2-3, with TRBD2 matching 10 bases. The trim removed 2 bases at V and 2 bases at J, leaving 4 bases unmatched. Germline V gene lookup returns CDR1 DFQATT and CDR2 SNEGSKA (reference sequence). This CDR3 has 15 amino acids. CDR3 coding DNA: TGCAGTGCTAGACCGCTAGCGGGAGTCACAGATACGCAGTATTTT. Protein product: CSARPLAGVTDTQYF.

The rearrangement links TRBV27 to TRBJ2-1, with D possibly TRBD2 on 5 matching bases. Germline values: CDR1 MNHEY, CDR2 SMNVEV (reference sequence). The CDR3 extends over 13 amino acids. The V end was cut by 5 bases, the J end by 9 bases, with 14 bases between. The CDR3 nucleotides read TGTGCCAGCAGTACTATAGAGGGAGCTGAGCAGTTCTTC. Encoded protein: CASSTIEGAEQFF.

This clonotype was detected a few times. The chain couples TRBV4-3 to TRBJ1-4, with 8 nucleotides matching TRBD1. Per the germline V gene, CDR1 is LGHNA and CDR2 is YSLEER. The CDR3 is 16 amino acids. Unmatched junction bases numbered 8, after V lost 0 bases and J lost 8 bases. CDR3 sequence: CASSQDPRTGLEKLFF. The CDR3 DNA is TGCGCCAGCAGCCAAGATCCTCGGACAGGGTTGGAAAAACTGTTTTTT.

The gene calls are TRBV10-3 and TRBJ2-1, with D possibly TRBD1 on 7 matching bases. The V end lost 5 bases, the J end lost 5 bases, and 10 bases lay between the germline ends. The CDR3 contains 13 residues. Germline CDR1 ENHRY, CDR2 SYGVKD. CDR3 in DNA: TGTGCCATCAGTAGCAGGGGGGACAATGAGCAGTTCTTC. This translates into CAISSRGDNEQFF.

This clonotype was counted between two and nine times. This chain joins TRBV28 and TRBJ2-3; 7 bases line up with TRBD2. Per the germline V gene, CDR1 is MDHEN and CDR2 is SYDVKM. The CDR3 consists of 16 residues. J gave up 2 bases and V 4 bases, and 9 bases lay outside the gene matches. The CDR3 coding sequence is TGTGCCAGCAGTTCCTCCGGGAGCGGGACCACAGATACGCAGTATTTT. Amino acid sequence: CASSSSGSGTTDTQYF.

This clonotype was seen a handful of times. This chain joins TRBV6-2 or TRBV6-3 and TRBJ1-5, with D uncertain. CDR3 length: 18 amino acids. V was pared by 7 bases and J by 0 bases, with 22 bases between. CDR1 and CDR2 (germline): MNHEY, SVGEGT. The CDR3 sequence is CASTGTSKRPYSNQPQHF. CDR3 sequence (DNA): TGTGCCAGCACGGGAACGTCAAAGCGTCCATATAGCAATCAGCCCCAGCATTTT.

This clonotype was seen a few times. The chain combines TRBV20-1 with TRBJ1-1; no clear D. The CDR3 has 12 amino acids. V was shortened by 3 bases and J by 0 bases, with 5 bases between the two germline ends. CDR1 and CDR2 (germline): DFQATT, SNEGSKA (reference sequence). CDR3 loop: CSASLVNTEAFF. Here the CDR3 DNA reads TGCAGTGCTAGCTTAGTGAACACTGAAGCTTTCTTT.

The chain joins TRBV4-1 to TRBJ2-7; no firm D call. The V and J ends lost 0 bases and 7 bases respectively, with 16 bases between them. CDR1 and CDR2 (germline): MGHRA, YSYEKL. There are 15 residues in the CDR3. The CDR3 protein is CASSQEGSELLEQYF. CDR3 nucleotides: TGCGCCAGCAGCCAAGAAGGCTCGGAACTTTTGGAGCAGTACTTC.

In this sample, this clonotype turned up a few times. The J gene is TRBJ2-6, the V gene TRBV6-5, with D maybe TRBD1 (6 bases). The CDR3 runs to 16 residues. V lost 6 bases and J lost 2, with 14 bases in between. The germline V gene encodes CDR1 MNHEY and CDR2 SVGAGI. Written as DNA, the CDR3 is TGTGCCAGCAGCAAGACAGGAGAAGCTGGGGCCAACGTCCTGACTTTC. Its protein product is CASSKTGEAGANVLTF.

The gene calls are TRBV6-5 and TRBJ2-1, with D hard to call. The CDR3 spans 12 residues. CDR1 is MNHEY and CDR2 is SVGAGI in the germline V gene. Trimming removed 2 bases from V and 9 bases from J, with 8 bases in between. Written as DNA, the CDR3 is TGTGCCAGCAGTTACGTTCCGGGTGAGCAGTTCTTC. Its translation: CASSYVPGEQFF.

The chain is built from TRBV12-3 or TRBV12-4 and TRBJ2-3; D remains unclear. The CDR3 covers 14 residues. V lost 4 bases and J lost 4, with 12 bases in between. The CDR3 DNA reads TGTGCCAGCAGTTCGACTCTTAAACCAGATACGCAGTATTTT. Translation: CASSSTLKPDTQYF.

The chain couples TRBV11-2 to TRBJ1-6; a weak D match, TRBD1 (5 bases). Germline CDR1 is SGHAT and CDR2 is FQNNGV. CDR3 length: 14 residues. Deletions cut 3 bases from V and 7 bases from J, with 10 bases between. Written as DNA, the CDR3 is TGTGCCAGCAGCTTTAACAGGCAGAATTCACCCCTCCACTTT. Protein sequence: CASSFNRQNSPLHF.

The V and J genes are TRBV23-1 and TRBJ1-2; 7 nucleotides match TRBD1. TRBV23-1 carries the ORF label, with uncertain function. V was clipped by 6 bases and J by 8 bases; unmatched bases: 9. The CDR3 loop spans 13 amino acids. The CDR3 region has the DNA TGCGCCAGCAGCCGATGGGGACAGAGAGGCTACACCTTC. Its translation is CASSRWGQRGYTF.

The chain links TRBV25-1 to TRBJ2-3, with TRBD2 matching over 8 bases. Trimming took 7 bases from V and 2 from J; bases not matched to a gene: 8. The CDR3 consists of 15 residues. Germline CDR1 is MGHDK and CDR2 is SYGVNS. The CDR3 protein is CASNPGLGPTDTQYF. The CDR3 nucleotides read TGTGCCAGCAACCCGGGACTAGGTCCCACAGATACGCAGTATTTT.

The rearrangement uses TRBV7-2 and TRBJ2-3, with D maybe TRBD2 (5 bases). Per germline, CDR1 SGHTA and CDR2 FQGNSA. This CDR3 spans 17 amino acids. V was cut by 5 bases and J by 1 base, with 19 bases left in between. The DNA for the CDR3 is TGTGCCAGCAGCCTCCGGCGGGTGCAAGAGGGCACAGATACGCAGTATTTT. Encoded protein: CASSLRRVQEGTDTQYF.

This clonotype appeared a few times. The rearrangement links TRBV7-2 to TRBJ1-4; 10 bases agree with TRBD1. Germline CDR1 is SGHTA and CDR2 is FQGNSA. With V trimmed by 5 bases and J by 1 base, 7 bases remained unmatched. This CDR3 has 17 residues. CDR3: CASSRTGGFRTNEKLFF. In DNA form, the CDR3 reads TGTGCCAGCAGCCGGACAGGGGGGTTTAGAACTAATGAAAAACTGTTTTTT.

This clonotype was picked up many times. V gene TRBV4-2 combines with J gene TRBJ2-4; 7 nucleotides match TRBD2. V trimming: 0 bases; J trimming: 8 bases; junction bases outside the gene matches: 4. Germline values: CDR1 LGHNA, CDR2 YNFKEQ. This CDR3 comprises 14 residues. The CDR3 bases are TGTGCCAGCAGCCAAGATCGGGGGGTGGACATTCAGTACTTC. Translation: CASSQDRGVDIQYF.

The chain couples TRBV7-2 to TRBJ2-5, with 8 bases that match TRBD2. The CDR3 sequence is 15 residues long. The germline CDR1 and CDR2 sequences are SGHTA and FQGNSA. Losses at the gene ends were 1 base for V and 5 bases for J; bases not matched to a gene: 6. This CDR3 is CASSLGRGAVETQYF. The CDR3 bases are TGTGCCAGCAGCTTAGGGCGGGGGGCCGTTGAGACCCAGTACTTC.

The V gene is TRBV7-2, the J gene TRBJ2-1, with TRBD2 identical over 8 bases. J lost 7 bases, V lost 5 bases, and 13 bases had no gene match. This CDR3 is 16 amino acids long. CDR1 and CDR2 (germline): SGHTA, FQGNSA. DNA for the CDR3: TGTGCCAGCAGCCTAGGTGGGCGGGGGGTGAGGAATGAGCAGTTCTTC. This translates into CASSLGGRGVRNEQFF.